This T cell receptor beta chain was captured in a study of vaccination and CD4 T cells after COVID-19 (dated by TCRdb to between 2022 and 2023). Turning to the overall study: The convalescent cohort comprised six males and four females, including two Hispanic individuals, seven Caucasians, two Asians and one multiracial person. Participants got two doses of the Pfizer-BioNTech BNT162b2 vaccine (n=8) or two doses of the Moderna mRNA-1273 vaccine (n=2). Post-COVID blood samples from convalescent patients were collected a median of around 100 days after diagnosis, with a range of roughly 35 to 170 days. Post-vaccine blood samples were obtained a median of approximately 74 days after the second vaccine dose, with a range of roughly 14 to 241 days. Overlapping spike peptide pools from SARS-CoV-2 and from the common cold coronaviruses HCoV-NL63, HCoV-OC43 and HCoV-229E were used as culture stimuli. Control cultures received a CEFX viral epitope pool as the positive control, an HIV-1 Nef peptide pool as the negative control, or no peptide. In fewer than 12 COVID-19 convalescent patients and a handful of infection-naive healthy vaccine recipients, researchers compared the spike-specific CD4+ TCR repertoire from before mRNA vaccination with the repertoire from after. In an earlier paper using these donors, memory CD4+ T cell crossreactivity between SARS-CoV-2 and common cold coronavirus spike proteins was assessed at the TCR clonotype level.

What the study reported, not specific to this receptor: The median number of SARS-CoV-2-reactive clonotypes rose from about 23 after infection to 35 to 45 after vaccination, but the change was not significant. The study included relatively few convalescent patients and did not analyze early timepoints after natural infection. In convalescent patients, a median approximately 90% of post-vaccine SARS-CoV-2-reactive clones were detected only after vaccination, suggesting vaccine-specific priming. Of the vaccine-specific clones found in convalescent patients, nearly all (304 of 307) were mono-reactive for SARS-CoV-2 spike instead of being cross-reactive with common cold coronaviruses.

With respect to this clonotype: It has no known antigen specificity. No base qualities exist here, and no much larger clone lies one base off it.

In light of the paper, this sample's treatment or condition label describes: approximately nine-day PBMC culture with coronavirus spike peptide pools or control peptides (ViraFEST assay). CD4+ T cells from unexposed donors were collected before the COVID-19 pandemic (2011-2018). To expand antigen-specific T cells with peptide pools and then pick out the expanded clonotypes through TCR sequencing, the study relied on the ViraFEST assay. Each well held around 1.9 million PBMCs cultured with approximately 10 ug/ml peptide pools in IMDM containing around 5% human AB serum and approximately 10 IU/ml IL-2. On days 3 and 7, half of the culture medium was replaced with fresh IL-2-containing medium. Once the cells had been in culture for less than 12 days, the EasySep CD4+ T cell isolation kit was used to isolate CD4+ T cells by negative selection. As cell numbers permitted, CD4+ T cells from unexposed donors were tested for reactivity to SARS-CoV-2 S and N and to four common cold coronavirus spike pools. Ficoll-Paque Plus gradient centrifugation was used to isolate PBMCs from whole blood, and the isolated PBMCs were then either used fresh or cryopreserved at -140C. Culture conditions were generally each tested in triplicate wells. The leukapheresis product used for the unexposed donors was purchased from a commercial source.

Libraries were made using PCR. DNA from cultured CD4+ T cells was subjected to TCR sequencing with the Oncomine TCR Beta short-read assay at the Johns Hopkins FTIC core. The QIAamp micro DNA kit was used to extract genomic DNA from the cultured CD4+ T cells. Oncomine TCR Beta libraries made from cultured CD4+ T cells were pooled using unique dual indexes and sequenced on an Illumina iSeq 100. Turning to the authors' computational methods: Non-productive sequences were removed, and CDR3s that did not start with C, did not end with F or W, or were shorter than 7 amino acids were discarded. The MANAFEST web application was used to identify antigen-specific clonotypes by comparing peptide-stimulated wells against reference wells and other culture wells. Positive clones required FDR below 0.05, an odds ratio above 5, and productive frequency above 0.1% in at least two of three replicate wells. Cross-reactive clonotypes were defined as significantly expanded in both SARS-CoV-2 spike wells and at least one common cold coronavirus spike condition. CDR3 homology was assessed with Levenshtein distances (stringdist) and unrooted phylogenetic trees (ape) in R version 3.6.1. TCRdb applied fastp at Q25 and MiXCR to the public reads, then kept only in-frame beta chains. Rows are combined by CDR3 protein, so each entry shows the most common genes and DNA. The V and J calls and clone size are TCRdb's, not the authors'. The sample includes about 10,000 distinct CDR3 sequences, with approximately 37% observed a single time. 20% to 25% of the sample belongs to the ten largest clones.

The sample was CD4+ T cells from blood, cultured in vitro. The clonotype was recovered from a human donor in good health.

The CDR3 reads CATSDHGTGYEQYF. The nucleotide sequence reads TGTGCCACCAGTGACCACGGGACAGGCTACGAGCAGTACTTC. The rearrangement joined TRBV24-1 to TRBJ2-7, and 8 bases in between align with TRBD1. The CDR3, cysteine through phenylalanine, is 14 amino acids long. Only the CDR3 DNA stays, 42 bases, in frame from base 1. V loses 4 bases at its end and J loses 3 bases; junction bases beyond the gene matches: 4. The germline V gene encodes CDR1 KGHDR and CDR2 SFDVKD.